This T cell receptor (beta chain) was profiled in a study of blood T cell repertoires in COVID-19 (dated by TCRdb to 2018 to 2020). Context from the whole study: Collaborator samples came from the United States, Italy and Spain and covered acute and convalescent phases of COVID-19. The prospective study material was composed of cDNA or gDNA derived from T cells, B-cell-depleted T cells, or PBMCs. Deeply sampled blood TCRbeta repertoires from subjects exposed to, actively infected with, or recovered from COVID-19 were included in the dataset. The repertoires were released in a freely available public database intended as a resource for research on the immune response to SARS-CoV-2. Samples came from the ongoing ImmuneRACE study (first 160 participants) plus 1,254 subjects from 6 global collaborators. Sample metadata almost always included a de-identified subject ID, COVID-19 status, age in years and sex. Where available, HLA class I and class II types were taken from metadata supplied by the sample provider and were not determined by assay-based typing. Study-level results and caveats: The amount of clinical and demographic metadata varied by source and participant and was provided uncurated.

TCRbeta CDR3 regions were amplified from genomic DNA using the immunoSEQ Assay, a bias-controlled multiplex PCR. The study's processing was this. The number of nucleated cells in each sample was estimated from the amplification of reference gene primers within the assay. To quantify the absolute abundance of each unique TCRbeta CDR3 rearrangement, sequence reads were collapsed and filtered. For each sample, productive Simpson clonality was calculated as the square root of Simpson's diversity index across productive rearrangements. The immuneACCESS repertoire file appears here via TCRdb, limited to in-frame rearrangements. These files lack a portion of the clones; in checked studies, under half of the deficit traces to unresolved V genes, and the cause of the others is not known. V, J and clone size were drawn from that table, and D and trimming were deduced from the DNA. The sample table holds under 350,000 clones, of which 86% were seen once. The ten largest clones capture 4% to 5.5% of the sample.

Participants in the prospective study were aged roughly 18 to 100 years, lived in approximately 26 United States geographic areas, and enrolled through a virtual design. In the prospective study, participants were assigned to cohorts based on the clinical history participants reported in a screening survey and a study questionnaire. In the prospective study, whole blood, serum and a nasopharyngeal or oropharyngeal swab were collected from each participant by mobile phlebotomists. Additional blood draws and questionnaires over an approximately two-month period could optionally be provided by prospective study participants. Prospective study blood samples were shipped either frozen or at room temperature before DNA extraction. This clone appeared a few times. Its antigen is not yet known. One base away there is no much larger clone; base qualities are not given. The cysteine opens and the phenylalanine closes a CDR3 of 14 amino acids. The CDR3 DNA has 42 bases and is translated from base 1. The germline V gene supplies CDR1 SGHTA and CDR2 FQGNSA. Germline trimming: 2 bases from V, 6 bases from J; junction bases outside gene matches: 4.

This TCR was recovered from a woman aged 40 to 50 with acute COVID-19. The rearrangement combines TRBV7-2 with TRBJ2-1, with 7 junctional bases fitting TRBD1. The sample comprised PBMCs or T cells enriched from blood (not recorded which). The DNA reads as follows: TGTGCCAGCAGCTTAAGCCAGGGGGTCAATGAGCAGTTCTTC. The translation is CASSLSQGVNEQFF.